Below are 3 T cell receptor beta chains sequenced from a single sample in a study of OX40 agonist ivuxolimab in advanced cancers. Produced via immunoSEQ multiplex PCR; TCRdb's table is partial and in-frame only. The sample yields tens of thousands of clones, 65% to 85% seen once. The material sequenced was CD4+ or CD8+ T cells sorted from blood, taken in a trial of the OX40 agonist ivuxolimab. All receptors come from an adult with an advanced solid tumor such as melanoma, head and neck, liver or kidney cancer.

This clone has only one observation. This chain links TRBV4-2 with TRBJ2-7; D may be TRBD2 (6 bases). The CDR3 loop spans 15 amino acids. From germline, CDR1 is LGHNA and CDR2 YNFKEQ. With 0 bases removed from V and 2 bases from J, the gap between germline ends came to 11 bases. In DNA form, the CDR3 reads TGTGCCAGCAGCCAAGAAGCGCGGGATCCCTACGAGCAGTACTTC. Protein product: CASSQEARDPYEQYF.

The chain has TRBV18 and TRBJ2-7; possibly TRBD1 for D (5 bases). The CDR3 spans 13 residues. Trimming stripped 4 bases from V and 0 bases from J, with 7 bases between. Germline loops: CDR1 KGHSH, CDR2 LQKENI. The CDR3 reads CASSHDSSYEQYF. As DNA, the CDR3 is TGTGCCAGCTCACATGACAGCTCCTACGAGCAGTACTTC.

This chain links TRBV9 with TRBJ2-7; 7 bases line up with TRBD2. Germline CDR1 SGDLS, CDR2 YYNGEE. J lost 0 bases, V lost 3 bases, and 0 bases had no gene match. The CDR3 consists of 13 residues. CDR3 DNA sequence: TGTGCCAGCAGCGGGACTAGCTCCTACGAGCAGTACTTC. It codes for CASSGTSSYEQYF.